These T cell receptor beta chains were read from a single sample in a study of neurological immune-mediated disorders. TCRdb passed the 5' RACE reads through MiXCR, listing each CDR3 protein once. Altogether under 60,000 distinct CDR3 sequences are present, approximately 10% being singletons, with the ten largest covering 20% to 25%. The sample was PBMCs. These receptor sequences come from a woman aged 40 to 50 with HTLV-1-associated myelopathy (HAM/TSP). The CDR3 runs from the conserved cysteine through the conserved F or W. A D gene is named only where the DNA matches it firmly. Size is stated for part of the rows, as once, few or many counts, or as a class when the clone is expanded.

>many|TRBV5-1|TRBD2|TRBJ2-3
TGCGCCAGCAGCTTGGAAACTAGCGGGGAGAGGGATACGCAGTATTTT
CASSLETSGERDTQYF
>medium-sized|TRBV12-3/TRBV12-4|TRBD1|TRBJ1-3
TGTGCCAGCAGTTCCGCCGGGACAGGACCCTCGTGGGGAAACACCATATATTTT
CASSSAGTGPSWGNTIYF
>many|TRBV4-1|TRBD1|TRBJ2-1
TGCGCCAGCACGGCACGGACAGGGGTCAATGAGCAGTTCTTC
CASTARTGVNEQFF
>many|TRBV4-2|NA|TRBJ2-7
TGTGCCAGCAGCCCAGGGGACTCCACCTACGAGCAGTACTTC
CASSPGDSTYEQYF
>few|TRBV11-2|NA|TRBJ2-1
TGTGCCAGCAGCTCCCTGGGGCTCCCCAATGAGCAGTTCTTC
CASSSLGLPNEQFF
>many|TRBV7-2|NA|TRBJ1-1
TGTGCCAGCAGCTTAGTCCGCACTGAAGCTTTCTTT
CASSLVRTEAFF
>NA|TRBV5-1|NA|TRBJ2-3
TGCGCCAGCAGCGCCGGACAGTTCACAGATACGCAGTATTTT
CASSAGQFTDTQYF
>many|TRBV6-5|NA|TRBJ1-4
TGTGCCAGCAGTATAACAGGGAACCAGGAAAAACTGTTTTTT
CASSITGNQEKLFF
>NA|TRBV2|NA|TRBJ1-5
TGTGCCAGCAGTGAAAGAACAGCAAATCAGCCCCAGCATTTT
CASSERTANQPQHF
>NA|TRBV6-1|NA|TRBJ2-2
TGTGCCAGCAGTGAAGCTTCAGGGGGGCTAACCAGGGAGCTGTTTTTT
CASSEASGGLTRELFF
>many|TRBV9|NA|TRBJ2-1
TGTGCCAGCAGCGTAGACGGGGGTTCCTACAATGAGCAGTTCTTC
CASSVDGGSYNEQFF
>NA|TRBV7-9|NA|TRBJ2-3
TGTGCCAGCTGCGTAGGGCCCACAGATACGCAGTATTTT
CASCVGPTDTQYF
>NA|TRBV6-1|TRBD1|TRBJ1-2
TGTGCCAGCCCCGCCGAGGGGGGAGACAGGGGGTCCCCAAGTGTCGATGTCTACACCTTC
CASPAEGGDRGSPSVDVYTF
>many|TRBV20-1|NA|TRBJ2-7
TGCAGTGCTACACCCCACAGGGGAGGCTCCTACGAGCAGTACTTC
CSATPHRGGSYEQYF
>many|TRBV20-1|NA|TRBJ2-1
TGCAGTGCTAAACAGGGTTGGTCCTACAATGAGCAGTTCTTC
CSAKQGWSYNEQFF
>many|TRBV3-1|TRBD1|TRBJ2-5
TGTGCCAGCAGCCGCCGGGACAGGGAGGAGACCCAGTACTTC
CASSRRDREETQYF
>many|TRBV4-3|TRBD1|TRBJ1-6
TGCGCCAGCAGCCAAGGGACAGGGAATTCACCCCTCCACTTT
CASSQGTGNSPLHF
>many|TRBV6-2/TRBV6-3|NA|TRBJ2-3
TGTGCCAGCAGTTTGACAGTTTGGACGGATACGCAGTATTTT
CASSLTVWTDTQYF
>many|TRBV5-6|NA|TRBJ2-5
TGTGCCAGCAGCGGGCCCGCGGGGGCGGGAGAGACCCAGTACTTC
CASSGPAGAGETQYF
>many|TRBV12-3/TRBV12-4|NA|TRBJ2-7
TGTGCCAGCCGCCCTGGCAGAACCTACGAGCAGTACTTC
CASRPGRTYEQYF
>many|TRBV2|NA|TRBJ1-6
TGTGCCAGCAGTAGGGTAGTCGATAATTCACCCCTCCACTTT
CASSRVVDNSPLHF
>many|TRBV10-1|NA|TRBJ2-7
TGCGCCAGCAAAAACACGGCCGTCTACGAGCAGTACTTC
CASKNTAVYEQYF
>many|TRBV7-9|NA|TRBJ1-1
TGTGCCAGCAGCATTGGACTGACCAACACTGAAGCTTTCTTT
CASSIGLTNTEAFF
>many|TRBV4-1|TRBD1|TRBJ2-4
TGCGCCAGCAGCCAAGGCTCAGGGGGAAACATTCAGTACTTC
CASSQGSGGNIQYF
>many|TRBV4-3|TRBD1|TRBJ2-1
TGCGCCAGCAGCCAAGATTGGGACAGATACAATGAGCAGTTCTTC
CASSQDWDRYNEQFF
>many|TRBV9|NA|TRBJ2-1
TGTGCCAGCAGCGGGCTCACGAATGAGCAGTTCTTC
CASSGLTNEQFF
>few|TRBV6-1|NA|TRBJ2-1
TGTGCCAGCAGTGAACGGGGTGATAGCTCCTACAATGAGCAGTTCTTC
CASSERGDSSYNEQFF
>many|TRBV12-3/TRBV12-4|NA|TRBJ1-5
NA
CASSSSQDRRQPQHF
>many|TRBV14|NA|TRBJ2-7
TGTGCCAGCAGCCAGAGCAGGACAGTAAACTACGAGCAGTACTTC
CASSQSRTVNYEQYF
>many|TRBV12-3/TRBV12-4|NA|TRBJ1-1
TGTGCCAGCAGTGCCCGGGGGGGCACTGAAGCTTTCTTT
CASSARGGTEAFF
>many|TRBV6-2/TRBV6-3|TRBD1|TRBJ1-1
TGTGCCAGCAGTAACCAACAGGGGTTTTACATGAACACTGAAGCTTTCTTT
CASSNQQGFYMNTEAFF
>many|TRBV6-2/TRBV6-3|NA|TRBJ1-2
TGTGCCAGCAGTCGGGACGCTAACTATGGCTACACCTTC
CASSRDANYGYTF
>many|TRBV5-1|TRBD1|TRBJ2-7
TGCGCCAGCAGCACGGGACAGAACTACGAGCAGTACTTC
CASSTGQNYEQYF
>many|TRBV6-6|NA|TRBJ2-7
TGTGCCAGCAGAACCCAGGGGACCGAGCAGTACTTC
CASRTQGTEQYF
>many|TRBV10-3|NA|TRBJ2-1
TGTGCCATCAGTGAGGTAGTCAACAATGAGCAGTTCTTC
CAISEVVNNEQFF
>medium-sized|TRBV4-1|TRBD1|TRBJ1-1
TGCGCCAGCAGCCAAGAGGCGACAGGGGATACTGAAGCTTTCTTT
CASSQEATGDTEAFF
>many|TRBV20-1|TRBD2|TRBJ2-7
TGCAGTGCTAGCTACTCCTCCGGGGGGGTCTACGAGCAGTACTTC
CSASYSSGGVYEQYF
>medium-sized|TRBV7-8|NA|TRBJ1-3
TGTGCCAGCAGCCCCCATATTGGTGGCTCTGGAAACACCATATATTTT
CASSPHIGGSGNTIYF
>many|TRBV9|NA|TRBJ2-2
TGTGCCAGCAGCGGGACTAGGGGGTCCGGGGAGCTGTTTTTT
CASSGTRGSGELFF
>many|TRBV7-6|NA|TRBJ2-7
TGTGCCAGCAGCTCCGGGCCGAGCGGAGTATACGAGCAGTACTTC
CASSSGPSGVYEQYF
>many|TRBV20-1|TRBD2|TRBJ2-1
TGCAGTGCTAGAGACCCCCTAGCGGGGGTGTACAATGAGCAGTTCTTC
CSARDPLAGVYNEQFF
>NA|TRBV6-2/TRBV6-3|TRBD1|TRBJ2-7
TGTTCCAGCAGCCTCCGAGGGACAGGGTCCTACGATCAGTACTTC
CSSSLRGTGSYDQYF
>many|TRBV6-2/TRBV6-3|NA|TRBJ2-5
TGTGCCAGCAGTTACTCCGGAGGGACCCAGTACTTC
CASSYSGGTQYF
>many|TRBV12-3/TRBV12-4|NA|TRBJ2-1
TGTGCCAGCAGTCCTCCGGCGGGGCCCCACCTCTTC
CASSPPAGPHLF
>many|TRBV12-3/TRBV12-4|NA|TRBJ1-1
TGTGCCAGCCGGATGTTTCAGGGGATTAACACTGAAGCTTTCTTT
CASRMFQGINTEAFF